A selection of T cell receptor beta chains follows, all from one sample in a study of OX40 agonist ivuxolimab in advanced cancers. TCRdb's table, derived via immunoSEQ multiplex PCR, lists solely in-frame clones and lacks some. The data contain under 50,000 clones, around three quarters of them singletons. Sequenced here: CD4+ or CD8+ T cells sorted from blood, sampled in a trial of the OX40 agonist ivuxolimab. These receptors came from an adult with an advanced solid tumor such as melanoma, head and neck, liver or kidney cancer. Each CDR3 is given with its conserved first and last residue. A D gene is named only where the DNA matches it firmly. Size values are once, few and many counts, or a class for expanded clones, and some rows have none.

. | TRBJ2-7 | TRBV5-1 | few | TGCGCCAGCGCCTTTGGAGAACCCTACGAGCAGTACTTC | CASAFGEPYEQYF
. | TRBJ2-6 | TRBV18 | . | TGTGCCAGCTCACCACCAAACTCTGGGGCCAACGTCCTGACTTTC | CASSPPNSGANVLTF
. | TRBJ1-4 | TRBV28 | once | TGTGCCAGCGCGACATCGACTAATGAAAAACTGTTTTTT | CASATSTNEKLFF
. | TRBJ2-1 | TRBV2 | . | TGTGCCAGCGGAGAAACTGGCAGCTCCTACAATGAGCAGTTCTTC | CASGETGSSYNEQFF
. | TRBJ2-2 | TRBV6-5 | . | TGTGCCAGCAGGTTCACCGGGGAGCTGTTTTTT | CASRFTGELFF
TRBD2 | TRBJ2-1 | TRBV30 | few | TGTGCCTGGAGTGCTACTAGCGGGAGGGCCGCTGAGCAGTTCTTC | CAWSATSGRAAEQFF
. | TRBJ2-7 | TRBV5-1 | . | TGCGCCAGCAGCTTCGGCGGATTTGGTTACGAGCAGTACTTC | CASSFGGFGYEQYF
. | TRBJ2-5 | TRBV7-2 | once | TGTGCCAGCAGCCAACGGTCCGGGGAGACCCAGTACTTC | CASSQRSGETQYF
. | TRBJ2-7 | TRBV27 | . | TGTGCCAGCAGTTTATCGCTAAGGGGCGCCTCCTACGAGCAGTACTTC | CASSLSLRGASYEQYF
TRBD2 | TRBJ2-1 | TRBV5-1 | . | TGCGCCAGCAGCGGGACGGCGGGAGTGGGGAACAATGAGCAGTTCTTC | CASSGTAGVGNNEQFF
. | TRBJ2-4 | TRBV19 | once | TGTGCCAGTAGTCGGCGGACCCTTGGGGCCAAAAACATTCAGTACTTC | CASSRRTLGAKNIQYF
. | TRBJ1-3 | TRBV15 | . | TGTGCCACCAGCAGAGAGTTTCCAGGGCGGGGAAACACCATATATTTT | CATSREFPGRGNTIYF
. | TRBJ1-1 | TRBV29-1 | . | TGCAGCGTTGATACAGGGAGGGGAAACACTGAAGCTTTCTTT | CSVDTGRGNTEAFF
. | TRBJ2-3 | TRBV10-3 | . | TGTGCCATCAGTGAGGGGGGTACTAGCACAGATACGCAGTATTTT | CAISEGGTSTDTQYF
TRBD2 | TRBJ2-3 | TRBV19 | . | TGTGCCAGTAGTACCCGGACTAGCGGGAGTAGCACAGATACGCAGTATTTT | CASSTRTSGSSTDTQYF
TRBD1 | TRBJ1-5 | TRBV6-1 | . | TGTGCCAGCAGTGCTTCGGGACAGAACAATCAGCCCCAGCATTTT | CASSASGQNNQPQHF
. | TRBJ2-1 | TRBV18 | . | TGTGCCAGCTCACCAGGGTTGTACGATGAGCAGTTCTTC | CASSPGLYDEQFF
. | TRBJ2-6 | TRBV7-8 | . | TGTGCCAGCAGCTTAGCCCCAAGAGACTCTGGGGCCAACGTCCTGACTTTC | CASSLAPRDSGANVLTF
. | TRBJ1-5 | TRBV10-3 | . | TGTGCCATCAGTGAAGGACAGCTTAGCAATCAGCCCCAGCATTTT | CAISEGQLSNQPQHF
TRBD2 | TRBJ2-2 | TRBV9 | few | TGTGCCAGCAGCGGAGCCGGGACTAGCGGGAGTGGGAACACCGGGGAGCTGTTTTTT | CASSGAGTSGSGNTGELFF